Following are 5 T cell receptor beta chains from one sample sequenced in a study of OX40 agonist ivuxolimab in advanced cancers. Libraries came from the immunoSEQ multiplex PCR assay. TCRdb limited this immuneACCESS table to in-frame rearrangements with V and J called. A share of clones is missing; checked studies link under half to unresolved V genes, and the rest is unexplained. The sample table contains over 75,000 clones; only one count was recorded for 92% of them. The ten largest clones take up approximately 1.2% of the sample. The material was CD4+ or CD8+ T cells sorted from blood, obtained in a trial of the OX40 agonist ivuxolimab. These receptors were taken from an adult with an advanced solid tumor such as melanoma, head and neck, liver or kidney cancer.

V and J are TRBV6-1 and TRBJ1-2; D not certain. The CDR3 is made up of 13 amino acids. The germline V gene encodes CDR1 MNHNS and CDR2 SASEGT. The V end was cut by 7 bases, the J end by 0 bases, with 9 bases between. This CDR3 reads CASIVRANYGYTF. DNA for the CDR3: TGTGCCAGCATAGTCCGAGCTAACTATGGCTACACCTTC.

V gene TRBV6-1 combines with J gene TRBJ1-1, with unresolved D. V was trimmed by 8 bases and J by 3 bases, leaving 10 bases between them. Per germline, CDR1 MNHNS and CDR2 SASEGT. CDR3 length equals 12 residues. CDR3 nucleotide sequence: TGTGCCAGCTCCAATAGCGACACTGAAGCTTTCTTT. This codes for CASSNSDTEAFF.

The rearrangement uses TRBV10-2 and TRBJ2-7; 9 bases are shared with TRBD1. The J segment lost 4 bases and the V segment lost 8 bases, leaving 12 bases of the junction unmatched. This CDR3 region has 15 residues. CDR1 WSHSY and CDR2 SAAADI come from the germline V gene. CDR3 protein: CASPKGGQGRYEQYF. The CDR3 bases are TGCGCCAGCCCAAAGGGGGGACAGGGACGATACGAGCAGTACTTC.

The chain carries TRBV7-2 and TRBJ2-2; D is possibly TRBD1 (6 bases). Germline assignment: CDR1 SGHTA and CDR2 FQGNSA. CDR3 length: 15 residues. The V end lost 4 bases, the J end lost 6 bases, and 15 bases lay between the germline ends. The CDR3 DNA is TGTGCCAGCAGCTCAAGGGCAGGGGAGTCCGGGGAGCTGTTTTTT. It is translated as CASSSRAGESGELFF.

The V and J genes are TRBV5-1 and TRBJ2-3; 7 positions agree with TRBD2. The CDR3 contains 15 residues. V trimming: 4 bases; J trimming: 5 bases; junction bases outside the gene matches: 10. Germline V gives CDR1 SGHRS, CDR2 YFSETQ. The CDR3 here is CASSVLAASGDTQYF. DNA of the CDR3: TGCGCCAGCAGCGTATTGGCCGCTAGCGGAGATACGCAGTATTTT. The full variable domain, completed using reference TRBV5-1 and TRBJ2-3, is KAGVTQTPRYLIKTRGQQVTLSCSPISGHRSVSWYQQTPGQGLQFLFEYFSETQRNKGNFPGRFSGRQFSNSRSEMNVSTLELGDSALYLCASSVLAASGDTQYFGPGTRLTVL.